This TCR beta chain was recovered during a study of blood T cell repertoires in COVID-19. Looking at the study overall: Sites in the United States, Italy and Spain provided acute and convalescent COVID-19 samples. Sources were T cells, B-cell-depleted T cells, or PBMCs; the material itself was cDNA or gDNA.

The germline gives CDR1 MDHEN, CDR2 SYDVKM. The CDR3 sequence is 14 residues long. Trimming cost V 2 bases and J 10 bases, with 14 bases left between them. Seattle patient enrollment occurred during active infection, with longitudinal follow-up thereafter. How the authors handled the data: Using reference gene primer amplification, nucleated cell counts were estimated. Clones were sequenced by immunoSEQ multiplex PCR, and TCRdb holds only the in-frame ones, with some missing. V and J calls and clone size are as listed in that table; D and trimming were resolved from the DNA. The table shows approximately 300,000 clones, with nearly 90% occurring only once.

This TCR derives from a woman aged 25-40 years with COVID-19, enrolled during active disease. The sample comprised peripheral blood. This rearrangement joins TRBV28 to TRBJ1-4, with no clear D. CDR3: CASSLRTGSGKLFF. In nucleotides, the CDR3 is TGTGCCAGCAGTTTAAGGACCGGGAGTGGAAAACTGTTTTTT.